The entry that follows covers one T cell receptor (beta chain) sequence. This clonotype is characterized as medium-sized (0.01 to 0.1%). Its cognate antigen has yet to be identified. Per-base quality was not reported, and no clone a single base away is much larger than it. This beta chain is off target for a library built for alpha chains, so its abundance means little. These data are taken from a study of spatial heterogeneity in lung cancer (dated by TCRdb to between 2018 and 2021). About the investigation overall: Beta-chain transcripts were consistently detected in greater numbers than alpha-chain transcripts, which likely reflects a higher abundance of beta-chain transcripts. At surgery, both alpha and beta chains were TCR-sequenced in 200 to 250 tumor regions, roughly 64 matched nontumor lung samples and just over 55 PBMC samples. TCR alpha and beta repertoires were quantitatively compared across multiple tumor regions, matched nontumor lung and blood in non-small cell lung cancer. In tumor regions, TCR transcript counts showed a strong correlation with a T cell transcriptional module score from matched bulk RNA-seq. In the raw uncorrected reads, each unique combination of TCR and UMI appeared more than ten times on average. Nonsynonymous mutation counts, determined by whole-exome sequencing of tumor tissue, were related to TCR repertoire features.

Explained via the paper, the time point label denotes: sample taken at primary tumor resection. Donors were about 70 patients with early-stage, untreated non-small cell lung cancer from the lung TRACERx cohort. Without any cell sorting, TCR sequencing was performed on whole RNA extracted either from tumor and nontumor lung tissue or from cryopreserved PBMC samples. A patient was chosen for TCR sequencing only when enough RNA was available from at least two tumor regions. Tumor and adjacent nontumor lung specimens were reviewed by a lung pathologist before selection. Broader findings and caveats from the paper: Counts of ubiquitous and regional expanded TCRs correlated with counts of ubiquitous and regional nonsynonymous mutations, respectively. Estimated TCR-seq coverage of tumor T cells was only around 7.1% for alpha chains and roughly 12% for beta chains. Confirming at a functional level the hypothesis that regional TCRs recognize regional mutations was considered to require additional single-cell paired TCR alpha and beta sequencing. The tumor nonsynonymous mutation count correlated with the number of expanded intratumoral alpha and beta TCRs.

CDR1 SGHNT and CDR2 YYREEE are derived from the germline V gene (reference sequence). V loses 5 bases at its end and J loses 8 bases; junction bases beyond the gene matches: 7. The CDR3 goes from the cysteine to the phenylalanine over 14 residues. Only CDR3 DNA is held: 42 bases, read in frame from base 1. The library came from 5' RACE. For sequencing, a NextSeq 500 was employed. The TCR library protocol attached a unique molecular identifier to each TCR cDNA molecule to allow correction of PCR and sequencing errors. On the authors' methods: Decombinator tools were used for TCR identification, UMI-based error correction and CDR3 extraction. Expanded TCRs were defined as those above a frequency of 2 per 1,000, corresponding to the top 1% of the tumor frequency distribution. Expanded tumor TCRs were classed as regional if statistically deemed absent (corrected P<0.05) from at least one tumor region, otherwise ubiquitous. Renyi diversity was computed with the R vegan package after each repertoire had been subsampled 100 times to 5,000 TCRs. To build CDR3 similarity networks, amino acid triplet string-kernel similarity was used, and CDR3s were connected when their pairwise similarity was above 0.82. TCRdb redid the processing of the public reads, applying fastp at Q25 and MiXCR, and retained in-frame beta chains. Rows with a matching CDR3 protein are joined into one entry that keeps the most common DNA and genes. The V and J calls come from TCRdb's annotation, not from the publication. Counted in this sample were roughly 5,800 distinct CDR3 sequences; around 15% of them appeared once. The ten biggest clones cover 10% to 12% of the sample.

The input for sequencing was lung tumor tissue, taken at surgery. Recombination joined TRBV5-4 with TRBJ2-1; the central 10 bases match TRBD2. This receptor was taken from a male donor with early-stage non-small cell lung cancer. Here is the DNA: TGTGCCAGCAGGGCTAGCGGGAGTGGGGATGAGCAGTTCTTC. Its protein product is CASRASGSGDEQFF.